A single sample is the source of the 30 T cell receptor beta chains below, sequenced in a study of neoadjuvant anti-PD-1 for oral cavity cancer. Generated by immunoSEQ multiplex PCR, the TCRdb table keeps only in-frame clones and is missing some. Of roughly 67,000 clones listed, 65% to 85% were seen once; the top ten hold nearly 3.5%. The sequenced sample was PBMCs, obtained before nivolumab (anti-PD-1) treatment. The receptors shown here come from a person aged 40-85 years with oral cavity squamous cell carcinoma.

V gene TRBV5-4 combines with J gene TRBJ2-2; 8 nucleotides match TRBD1. The CDR3 is made up of 15 amino acids. V lost 4 bases and J lost 1; bases outside the gene matches: 3. The germline V gene encodes CDR1 SGHNT and CDR2 YYREEE (reference sequence). Written as DNA, the CDR3 is TGTGCCAGCAGCCAGGGGACAGGGAACACCGGGGAGCTGTTTTTT. As protein: CASSQGTGNTGELFF.

The V gene is TRBV5-1, the J gene TRBJ2-5; the match to TRBD1 covers 7 bases. The germline V gene has CDR1 SGHRS and CDR2 YFSETQ. This CDR3 has 15 amino acids. Unmatched junction bases numbered 7, after V lost 0 bases and J lost 5 bases. The CDR3 region is CASSLASKQGETQYF. CDR3 coding DNA: TGCGCCAGCAGCTTGGCCTCGAAACAGGGGGAGACCCAGTACTTC. Combining the CDR3 with reference TRBV5-1 and TRBJ2-5 gives the whole variable domain KAGVTQTPRYLIKTRGQQVTLSCSPISGHRSVSWYQQTPGQGLQFLFEYFSETQRNKGNFPGRFSGRQFSNSRSEMNVSTLELGDSALYLCASSLASKQGETQYFGPGTRLLVL.

V gene TRBV7-9 combines with J gene TRBJ2-5; a possible D gene is TRBD2 (5 bases). CDR3 length equals 14 residues. From germline, CDR1 is SEHNR and CDR2 FQNEAQ (reference sequence). Trimming cost V 2 bases and J 2 bases, with 9 bases left between them. In DNA form, the CDR3 reads TGTGCCAGCAGCTTACTGAGGACTCAAGAGACCCAGTACTTC. This encodes CASSLLRTQETQYF.

The chain uses TRBV7-9 and TRBJ2-5, with D unresolved. The CDR3 sequence is 14 residues long. The germline V gene has CDR1 SEHNR and CDR2 FQNEAQ (reference sequence). Trimming left V 5 bases short and J 9 bases short, with 19 bases between. The CDR3 DNA reads as TGTGCCAGCAGCGGCAATCTAGTAGATGGATCCCAGTACTTC. This codes for CASSGNLVDGSQYF.

This clone was seen a handful of times. The chain joins TRBV11-2 to TRBJ1-1; TRBD1 is a possible D gene (5 bases). This CDR3 is built from 16 residues. The germline gives CDR1 SGHAT, CDR2 FQNNGV. V lost 5 bases and J lost 3, with 19 bases in between. CDR3 sequence (DNA): TGTGCCAGCAGCCTTCGGGACCCTAGGGAGGACACTGAAGCTTTCTTT. Amino acid sequence: CASSLRDPREDTEAFF.

This clone was detected once. This chain links TRBV5-8 with TRBJ1-2; 10 bases align to TRBD1. This CDR3 is built from 14 residues. V dropped 4 bases and J dropped 4; count of bases not matched to a gene: 4. Per germline, CDR1 SGHTS and CDR2 YDEGEE. CDR3 sequence reads: CASSPGTGAYGYTF. CDR3 in DNA: TGTGCCAGCAGCCCCGGGACAGGGGCCTATGGCTACACCTTC.

Worth noting for this clone: This specimen includes other DNA sequences encoding the same CDR3. The chain links TRBV28 to TRBJ1-5; the D gene is possibly TRBD1 (5 bases). Germline CDR1 reads MDHEN; CDR2 reads SYDVKM. V was cut by 3 bases and J by 1 base, with 10 bases left in between. The length of the CDR3 is 15 residues. The CDR3 coding sequence is TGTGCCAGCAGTTTTGGGGGGGTCAGCAATCAGCCCCAGCATTTT. Amino acids: CASSFGGVSNQPQHF.

V gene TRBV2 combines with J gene TRBJ1-2, with TRBD1 matching 10 bases. V was pared by 2 bases and J by 6 bases, with 3 bases of the junction left unmatched. The CDR3 is made up of 14 amino acids. Germline assignment: CDR1 SNHLY and CDR2 FYNNEI. Written as DNA, the CDR3 is TGTGCCAGCAGTGAAATAGGACAGGGGGATGGCTACACCTTC. This gives the protein CASSEIGQGDGYTF. Full variable domain (remainder filled in from reference TRBV2 and TRBJ1-2): EPEVTQTPSHQVTQMGQEVILRCVPISNHLYFYWYRQILGQKVEFLVSFYNNEISEKSEIFDDQFSVERPDGSNFTLKIRSTKLEDSAMYFCASSEIGQGDGYTFGSGTRLTVV.

This chain joins TRBV9 and TRBJ1-2, with a weak D call TRBD1 (6 bases). The CDR3 contains 18 residues. Germline V gene data show CDR1 as SGDLS and CDR2 as YYNGEE. The V end lost 4 bases, the J end lost 5 bases, and 27 bases lay between the germline ends. CDR3 amino acids: CASSPLGGTWGDTYGYTF. DNA of the CDR3: TGTGCCAGCAGCCCCCTCGGGGGGACATGGGGAGATACTTATGGCTACACCTTC.

This clone has just one count. This chain connects TRBV10-3 to TRBJ2-3; TRBD2 matches at 11 bases. CDR3 length equals 13 residues. After removal of 10 bases from V and 3 bases from J, the junction contained 3 bases not matched to a gene. The germline gives CDR1 ENHRY, CDR2 SYGVKD. The CDR3 DNA sequence: TGTGCCACACTAGCGGGAGTGACAGATACGCAGTATTTT. Translated, it gives CATLAGVTDTQYF.

The sample holds one count of this clone. J is TRBJ1-5 and V is TRBV6-5; no reliable D call. The CDR3 has 12 residues. Germline V CDR1 and CDR2: MNHEY, SVGAGI. Trimming removed 0 bases from V and 9 bases from J, with 6 bases in between. The CDR3 is CASSYSRGPQHF. CDR3 in DNA: TGTGCCAGCAGTTACTCGAGAGGGCCCCAGCATTTT.

As DNA, the CDR3 is TGCGCCAGCAGCCTCGTACCGGGACTCACCTCCTACGAGCAGTACTTC. Translated: CASSLVPGLTSYEQYF. V usage is TRBV4-1 and J usage is TRBJ2-7, with D possibly TRBD2 on 6 matching bases. The CDR3 covers 16 residues. Germline loops: CDR1 MGHRA, CDR2 YSYEKL. The V gene lost 4 bases and the J gene lost 0 bases, with 16 bases spanning the gap.

This clone was picked up a small number of times. The chain links TRBV11-2 to TRBJ1-1, with D tentatively TRBD1 (6 bases). The ends were cut back, 1 base at V and 0 bases at J, with 9 bases in the middle. The CDR3 totals 15 residues. Germline CDR1 reads SGHAT; CDR2 reads FQNNGV. Written as DNA, the CDR3 is TGTGCCAGCAGCTTAGTTGGGGGCCTGAACACTGAAGCTTTCTTT. Protein: CASSLVGGLNTEAFF.

This clone appeared once. The chain recombines TRBV10-1 with TRBJ2-7, with D perhaps matching TRBD1 (5 bases). Trimming shortened V by 1 base and J by 2 bases, and 12 bases separated the two germline ends. Germline CDR1 and CDR2: WNHNN and SYGVQD (reference sequence). CDR3 size: 15 residues. The CDR3 here is CASSEYRGATYEQYF. The CDR3 region has the DNA TGCGCCAGCAGTGAGTATAGGGGTGCGACCTACGAGCAGTACTTC.

The chain joins TRBV11-2 to TRBJ2-5, with 8 bases that match TRBD2. V was clipped by 1 base and J by 5 bases; unmatched bases: 6. This CDR3 comprises 15 residues. Germline values: CDR1 SGHAT, CDR2 FQNNGV. This CDR3 is CASSLGVSGVETQYF. CDR3 nucleotides: TGTGCCAGCAGCTTAGGCGTTAGCGGGGTGGAGACCCAGTACTTC. The complete variable domain, with remaining parts taken from reference TRBV11-2 and TRBJ2-5, reads EAGVAQSPRYKIIEKRQSVAFWCNPISGHATLYWYQQILGQGPKLLIQFQNNGVVDDSQLPKDRFSAERLKGVDSTLKIQPAKLEDSAVYLCASSLGVSGVETQYFGPGTRLLVL.

The J gene is TRBJ2-1, the V gene TRBV7-8; TRBD2 aligns across 8 bases. CDR1 is SGHVS, CDR2 FQNEAQ, per germline. The V gene end was trimmed by 6 bases and the J gene end by 5 bases; junction bases not matched to a gene: 18. This CDR3 comprises 18 residues. As DNA, the CDR3 is TGTGCCAGCAGTTCCCAAGGACTAGCCGCTCGGGAAAACAATGAGCAGTTCTTC. Its protein is CASSSQGLAARENNEQFF.

Here the CDR3 DNA reads TGTGCCAGCAGTAAGGACCCAAACCAGCCCTACGAGCAGTACTTC. Encoded protein: CASSKDPNQPYEQYF. V is TRBV6-5 and J is TRBJ2-7; D ambiguous. This CDR3 comprises 15 residues. V was pared by 5 bases and J by 2 bases, with 16 bases between. Germline CDR1 MNHEY, CDR2 SVGAGI.

The gene calls are TRBV11-2 and TRBJ2-2; the D gene is possibly TRBD2 (5 bases). Trimming pared 0 bases from V and 0 bases from J, leaving 11 bases between. In germline, CDR1 is SGHAT, CDR2 FQNNGV. The CDR3 is made up of 17 amino acids. CDR3 loop: CASSLDGGAANTGELFF. The CDR3 bases are TGTGCCAGCAGCTTAGACGGAGGAGCGGCGAACACCGGGGAGCTGTTTTTT.

This sequence joins TRBV2 and TRBJ2-7; TRBD1 matches at 9 bases. V lost 6 bases, J lost 7 bases, and 7 bases stayed unmatched. Germline loops: CDR1 SNHLY, CDR2 FYNNEI. This CDR3 has 13 residues. CDR3 coding DNA: TGTGCCAGCAGGGACAGGGGACCGGGAGAGCAGTACTTC. Translated, it gives CASRDRGPGEQYF. Using reference TRBV2 and TRBJ2-7 for the parts outside the CDR3, the full variable domain is EPEVTQTPSHQVTQMGQEVILRCVPISNHLYFYWYRQILGQKVEFLVSFYNNEISEKSEIFDDQFSVERPDGSNFTLKIRSTKLEDSAMYFCASRDRGPGEQYFGPGTRLTVT.

Only a few counts were recorded for this clone. The DNA of the CDR3 is TGTGCCAGCAAGTCAGATCAGGGGTACACTGAAGCTTTCTTT. This encodes CASKSDQGYTEAFF. The V call is TRBV7-3, the J call TRBJ1-1; D might be TRBD1 (6 bases). The V and J ends lost 7 bases and 3 bases respectively, with 15 bases between them. Germline V gene data show CDR1 as SGHTA and CDR2 as FQGTGA. This CDR3 spans 14 amino acids.

This clone showed up just once. This chain joins TRBV6-5 and TRBJ1-1, with TRBD1 matching over 7 bases. Germline-derived CDR1 and CDR2 are MNHEY and SVGAGI. CDR3 length: 14 amino acids. With V trimmed by 5 bases and J by 1 base, 4 bases remained unmatched. The CDR3 here is CASSAGTENTEAFF. In DNA, the CDR3 is TGTGCCAGCAGTGCCGGGACAGAGAACACTGAAGCTTTCTTT.

The V call is TRBV6-1, the J call TRBJ2-1; D could derive from TRBD1 or TRBD2 (5 bases each). The length of the CDR3 is 15 residues. V dropped 2 bases and J dropped 4 bases, with 12 bases sitting between them. From germline, CDR1 is MNHNS and CDR2 SASEGT. CDR3 region: CASSETGRTYNEQFF. The CDR3 DNA reads as TGTGCCAGCAGTGAAACAGGCCGGACTTACAATGAGCAGTTCTTC.

The genes are TRBV30 and TRBJ2-5, with D perhaps given as TRBD1 or TRBD2 (5 bases each). The germline CDR1 and CDR2 sequences are GTSNPN and SVGIG (reference sequence). Deletions cut 8 bases from V and 0 bases from J, with 13 bases between. The length of the CDR3 is 13 residues. This chain's CDR3 is CAGTILNQETQYF. CDR3 in DNA: TGTGCCGGGACGATCCTGAACCAAGAGACCCAGTACTTC.

This clone was counted a single time. The CDR3 reads CASSWGASSYNEQFF. The CDR3 bases are TGCGCCAGCAGCTGGGGGGCCAGCTCCTACAATGAGCAGTTCTTC. This chain links TRBV5-1 with TRBJ2-1; D could derive from TRBD1 or TRBD2 (6 bases each). CDR1 is SGHRS, CDR2 YFSETQ, per germline. V was shortened by 3 bases and J by 0 bases, with 10 bases between the two germline ends. The length of the CDR3 is 15 residues.

The V call is TRBV5-1, the J call TRBJ1-4, with no clear D. CDR1 is SGHRS, CDR2 YFSETQ, per germline. The V gene lost 4 bases and the J gene lost 0 bases, with 7 bases spanning the gap. This CDR3 is 14 amino acids long. In nucleotides, the CDR3 is TGCGCCAGCAGCGAGACGGCAACTAATGAAAAACTGTTTTTT. This sequence encodes CASSETATNEKLFF.

V gene TRBV19 combines with J gene TRBJ2-1, with 8 nucleotides matching TRBD2. The ends lost 6 bases at V and 8 bases at J; junction bases unmatched: 12. CDR3 length equals 15 residues. Germline CDR1 reads LNHDA; CDR2 reads SQIVND (reference sequence). As DNA, the CDR3 is TGTGCCAGTAGGATTAGCGGGGTCCTTCGGGATGAGCAGTTCTTC. Translating gives CASRISGVLRDEQFF.

This clone was picked up one time. V and J are TRBV4-2 and TRBJ1-2; weak D call: TRBD1 (5 bases). Trimming pared 4 bases from V and 7 bases from J, leaving 34 bases between. The germline V gene has CDR1 LGHNA and CDR2 YNFKEQ. There are 20 residues in the CDR3. The CDR3 bases are TGTGCCAGCAGCCCACAAATAAGCGGAAGGGGCGTTCGATACAGTTTTGGCTACACCTTC. Translating it yields CASSPQISGRGVRYSFGYTF.

The rearrangement joins TRBV5-1 to TRBJ1-1; no definite D call. The CDR3 consists of 13 residues. Germline V gives CDR1 SGHRS, CDR2 YFSETQ. The V end was cut by 0 bases, the J end by 0 bases, with 3 bases between. The CDR3 region is CASSLDLNTEAFF. CDR3 DNA sequence: TGCGCCAGCAGCTTGGATCTGAACACTGAAGCTTTCTTT.

The chain links TRBV7-6 to TRBJ1-5; 11 nucleotides match TRBD1. V lost 5 bases and J lost 6; bases outside the gene matches: 6. The CDR3 totals 15 residues. Looked up from germline, CDR1 is SGHVS and CDR2 is FNYEAQ. This chain's CDR3 is CASSQGQGATQPQHF. In nucleotides, the CDR3 is TGTGCCAGCAGCCAAGGACAGGGGGCAACTCAGCCCCAGCATTTT. Together with reference TRBV7-6 and TRBJ1-5, the CDR3 gives the full variable domain: GAGVSQSPRYKVTKRGQDVALRCDPISGHVSLYWYRQALGQGPEFLTYFNYEAQQDKSGLPNDRFSAERPEGSISTLTIQRTEQRDSAMYRCASSQGQGATQPQHFGDGTRLSIL.

This clone was seen a single time. Other nucleotide sequences in the sample specify the same CDR3. This sequence joins TRBV5-6 and TRBJ2-2; D is possibly TRBD2 (5 bases). Trimming shortened V by 2 bases and J by 1 base, and 6 bases separated the two germline ends. CDR1 and CDR2 from the germline V gene are SGHDT and YYEEEE. The CDR3 runs 14 residues. The CDR3: CASSLAVNTGELFF. In DNA, the CDR3 is TGTGCCAGCAGCTTAGCGGTGAACACCGGGGAGCTGTTTTTT. Combining the CDR3 with reference TRBV5-6 and TRBJ2-2 gives the whole variable domain DAGVTQSPTHLIKTRGQQVTLRCSPKSGHDTVSWYQQALGQGPQFIFQYYEEEERQRGNFPDRFSGHQFPNYSSELNVNALLLGDSALYLCASSLAVNTGELFFGEGSRLTVL.